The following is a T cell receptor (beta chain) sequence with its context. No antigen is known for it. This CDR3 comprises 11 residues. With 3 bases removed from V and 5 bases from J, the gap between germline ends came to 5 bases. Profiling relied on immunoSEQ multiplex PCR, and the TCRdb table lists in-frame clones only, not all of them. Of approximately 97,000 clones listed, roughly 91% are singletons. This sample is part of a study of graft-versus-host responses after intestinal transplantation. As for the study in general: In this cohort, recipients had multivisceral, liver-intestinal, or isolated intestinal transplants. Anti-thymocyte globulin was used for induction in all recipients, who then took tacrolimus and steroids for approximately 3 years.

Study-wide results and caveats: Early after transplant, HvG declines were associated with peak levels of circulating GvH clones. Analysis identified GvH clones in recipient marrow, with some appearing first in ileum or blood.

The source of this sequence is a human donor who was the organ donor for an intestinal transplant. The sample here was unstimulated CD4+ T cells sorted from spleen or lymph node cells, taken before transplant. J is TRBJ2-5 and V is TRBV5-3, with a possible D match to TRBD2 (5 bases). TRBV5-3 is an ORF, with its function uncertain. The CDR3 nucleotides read TGTGCCAGAAGCTCGGGGGAGACCCAGTACTTC. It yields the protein CARSSGETQYF.